These T cell receptor beta chains were read from a single sample in a study of cytomegalovirus exposure and HLA in healthy donors. Only in-frame clones appear in the TCRdb table, and some are missing; sequencing was by immunoSEQ multiplex PCR. The table records 150,000 to 200,000 clones, almost 80% of them present only once. Source material: PBMCs. These receptors were taken from a male donor in good health and CMV-seronegative. Each CDR3 is given with its conserved first and last residue. Each record gives: V gene, CDR3 length, J gene, CDR3 protein.

TRBV5-4	15	TRBJ2-2	CASRAGTGQVGELFF
TRBV4-3	13	TRBJ1-5	CASSQDLTKPQHF
TRBV6-6	12	TRBJ1-1	CASSYGTGEAFF
TRBV28	15	TRBJ2-7	CASSAPGAVSYEQYF
TRBV6-1	15	TRBJ2-5	CASSHGGGQGETQYF
TRBV19	14	TRBJ2-3	CASSTKRSTDTQYF
TRBV9	15	TRBJ1-1	CASSVGEGSNTEAFF
TRBV28	11	TRBJ1-1	CASSLRTEAFF
TRBV9	12	TRBJ2-2	CASSVAGGELFF
TRBV7-9	15	TRBJ1-2	CASSPGFLLTYGYTF
TRBV19	13	TRBJ2-7	CASSGQSSYEQYF
TRBV6-6	15	TRBJ2-3	CASSRLASSTDTQYF
TRBV6-6	14	TRBJ1-1	CASSYSGVNTEAFF
TRBV6-1	13	TRBJ2-5	CASNLKGQETQYF
TRBV28	14	TRBJ1-2	CASSLMTGSSGYTF
TRBV29-1	15	TRBJ2-2	CSVLPGQVGGGELFF
TRBV6-5	16	TRBJ2-7	CASSYSGTVGSYEQYF
TRBV19	13	TRBJ1-2	CASTYRQGDGYTF
TRBV5-5	15	TRBJ2-3	CATERGPRSTDTQYF
TRBV7-2	15	.	CASRYSGVQPYEQYF
TRBV7-2	15	TRBJ2-3	CASSTGQSGTDTQYF
TRBV6-5	14	TRBJ2-7	CASSQDREAYEQYF
TRBV25-1	15	TRBJ2-1	CASSESSLSYNEQFF
TRBV4-3	17	TRBJ1-2	CASSQDSQGFSGYGYTF
TRBV6-5	13	TRBJ2-5	CASRGTGQETQYF
TRBV5-3	15	TRBJ2-7	CARSTGTSILYEQYF
TRBV7-3	14	TRBJ2-1	CASSLNSGIGEQFF
TRBV27	16	TRBJ2-7	CASSLQIGQGSYEQYF
TRBV7-3	13	TRBJ1-1	CASSLTPNTEAFF
TRBV19	14	TRBJ1-3	CASTPLGSGNTIYF
TRBV29-1	10	TRBJ1-2	CSVRGYGYTF
TRBV10-2	18	TRBJ2-1	CASSESTLAGGQNNEQFF
TRBV9	14	TRBJ1-3	CASSVVKGGDTIYF
TRBV4-3	15	TRBJ2-5	CASSQSTLAGEAQYF
TRBV5-3	13	TRBJ2-2	CARSTDCTGELFF
TRBV7-9	13	TRBJ1-1	CASSSSGDTEAFF
TRBV5-6	15	TRBJ1-3	CASSLAPARGNTIYF
TRBV5-6	16	TRBJ2-1	CASSAGTGSSYNEQFF
TRBV30	12	TRBJ1-4	CAWRSYREKLFF
TRBV7-8	15	TRBJ1-1	CASSLEAGGRTEAFF
TRBV19	13	TRBJ2-7	CASSFRQGYEQYF
TRBV2	14	TRBJ2-7	CASKKDFDFHEQYF
TRBV11-2	15	TRBJ2-5	CASSLRPGEWETQYF
TRBV7-2	17	TRBJ2-2	CASSLGLAGLGTGELFF
TRBV19	13	TRBJ2-5	CASSETVQETQYF
TRBV28	14	TRBJ1-1	CASSLGQGRTEAFF
TRBV5-1	13	TRBJ2-3	CASSFPSTDTQYF
TRBV5-5	16	TRBJ2-5	CASSLETGGRRETQYF
TRBV19	15	TRBJ1-2	CASIPGGNLVSGYTF
TRBV11-1	15	TRBJ1-2	CASSRSQGAPYGYTF
TRBV28	12	.	CASSRLNYEQYF
TRBV10-3	13	TRBJ1-2	CAISRDKNYGYTF
TRBV6-6	13	TRBJ1-2	CASRVTGGDGYTF
TRBV10-3	15	TRBJ2-5	CAIRDYRGHQETQYF
TRBV29-1	10	TRBJ1-2	CSGGDYGYTF
TRBV7-2	15	TRBJ2-1	CASSGRGTSGGDLFF
TRBV11-2	14	TRBJ1-2	CASSLDGGGYGYTF
TRBV5-6	13	TRBJ2-3	CASSLQATDTQYF
TRBV18	16	TRBJ2-2	CASSPRTGGSAGELFF